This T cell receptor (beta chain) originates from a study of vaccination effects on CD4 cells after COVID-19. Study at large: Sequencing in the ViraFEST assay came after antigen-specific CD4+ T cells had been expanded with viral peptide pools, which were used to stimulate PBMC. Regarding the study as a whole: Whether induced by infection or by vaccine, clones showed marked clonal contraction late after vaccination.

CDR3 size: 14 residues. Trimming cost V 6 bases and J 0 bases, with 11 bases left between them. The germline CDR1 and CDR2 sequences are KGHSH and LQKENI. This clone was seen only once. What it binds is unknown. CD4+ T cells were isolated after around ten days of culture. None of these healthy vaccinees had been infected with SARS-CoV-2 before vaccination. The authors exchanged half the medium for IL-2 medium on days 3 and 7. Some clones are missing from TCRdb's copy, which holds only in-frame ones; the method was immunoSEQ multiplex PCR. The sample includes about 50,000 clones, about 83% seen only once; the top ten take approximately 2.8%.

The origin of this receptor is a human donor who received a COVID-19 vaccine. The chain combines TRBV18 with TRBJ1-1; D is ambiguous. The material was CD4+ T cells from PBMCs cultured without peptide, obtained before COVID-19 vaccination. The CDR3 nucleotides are TGTGCCAGCTCGTGGGCCCTCGTGAACACTGAAGCTTTCTTT. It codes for CASSWALVNTEAFF.